The clone carrying this TCR beta chain was recorded only once. The CDR3 is 13 amino acids. Germline CDR1 reads SGHTA; CDR2 reads FQGNSA. V shed 2 bases and J shed 0 bases, with 3 bases lying between them. These data belong to a study of shared clonotypes between healthy human individuals. Repertoires were generated with immunoSEQ multiplex PCR, while TCRdb's copy carries only in-frame clones and drops some. This repertoire shows about 2.3 million clones, around 93% found once; its top ten account for 0.37%. The chain couples TRBV7-2 to TRBJ2-3; D call uncertain. Sequencing was carried out using naive CD4+ T cells from PBMCs. Sample subset: CD45RA+ positively selected. This sequence originates from a man aged 18 to 30 in good health. Some clones in this sample may be carry-over from other donors' samples. The CDR3, as DNA: TGTGCCAGCAGCTTACCTAGCACAGATACGCAGTATTTT. Amino acid sequence: CASSLPSTDTQYF.